This T cell receptor beta chain was obtained from a study of identical twins (dated by TCRdb to 2015 to 2016). For the study in its entirety: The study deep-sequenced TCR alpha and beta repertoires from monozygotic twins, unrelated adults of various ages and cord blood to test whether fetal clonotypes persist. To rule out contamination, the twin experiments were replicated at different times with different library preparation protocols. The full study reports these points: Recombination models systematically underestimated out-of-frame TCR alpha sharing in monozygotic twins but agreed with sharing between unrelated individuals. Compared with coincidental sharing between unrelated individuals, out-of-frame TCR alpha sequences shared between twins had an excess of sequences with low generation probability. Abundant cord blood beta clonotypes had fewer insertions, young adult naive repertoires showed a similar but weaker trend, and memory repertoires showed no such trend. The excess sharing between twins in beta out-of-frame sequences was weaker because fewer shared sequences reduced the signal-to-noise ratio. Invariant T cells such as MAIT and iNKT could partly confound zero-insertion analyses, though diverse VJ usage argued against this for most clonotypes. Conclusions relied on cross-sectional statistical analysis, since the same donors could not be followed over many years.

The V end gives up 7 bases and the J end 7 bases, leaving 8 bases in the junction not matched to a gene. From the cysteine through the phenylalanine, the CDR3 covers 14 amino acids. CDR3 DNA only is kept here, 42 bases in frame from base 1. As concerns this clonotype: Its antigen remains undetermined. Per-nucleotide qualities are absent, and no much larger clonotype sits a single base away.

Only healthy Caucasian donors were included. The twin cohort comprised three pairs of female monozygotic twins, all aged roughly 18 to 30 years. Peripheral blood mononuclear cells were used as the source from which RNA for TCR libraries was isolated. Library generation was performed with 5' RACE. Instrument used: Illumina HiSeq 2000. A universal primer binding site was introduced by template switching, and a unique molecular identifier was present in the final cDNA, enabling accurate counting of TCR cDNA molecules. First-strand cDNA for TCR alpha and beta chains was synthesized from specific primers in the conserved constant-segment region. Each cDNA library was double barcoded, with a SMART-Mk sample barcode plus Illumina barcodes, to control for contamination. Two successive PCR steps introduced TruSeq adapter sequences along with Illumina sample barcodes. The Illumina HiSeq platform was used with custom primers to sequence TCR alpha and beta cDNA libraries. In the original analysis: Unique molecular identifiers were extracted from raw reads with MiGEC, and CDR3 positions were determined with MiXCR. Recombination models were inferred per individual with the repgenHMM and IGoR tools using an EM algorithm. The analysis of shared clonotypes was done with the tcR package in R, with sharing normalized by the product of cloneset sizes. To study raw recombination free of thymic and clonal selection effects, out-of-frame nonproductive sequences were analyzed. The public reads were quality trimmed at Q25 with fastp and then assembled into clones with MiXCR by TCRdb, keeping productive beta chains. Each CDR3 protein gets just one entry, which takes the most common genes and DNA from the rows behind it. The V and J calls, along with clone size, are taken from TCRdb and not from the paper's own processing. Present in this sample are 600,000 to 700,000 distinct CDR3 sequences, roughly 20% of which were seen just once. In total, the top ten clones hold roughly 4% of the sample.

The same data also went into a second study, on T cells expressing NK-cell markers. As the second study states: In sorted CD3+CD56+NKG2C+, CD3+CD56+NKG2C- and CD3+CD56-NKG2C+ T-cell subsets from eight donors, TCR beta-chain repertoires were profiled. Among the eight sequenced donors, only one was HCMV-seronegative, while the other seven were HCMV-seropositive. In several experiments an anti-gammadeltaTCR antibody was added to restrict sorting to alphabetaTCR-expressing T cells. For about 6 donors, the dominant CD3+CD56+NKG2C+ clonotypes were among the top 10 CD8+ clonotypes and accounted for roughly 1.0-7.5% of CD8+ T cells. Those dominant clonotypes were again the most abundant among CD3+CD56-NKG2C+ cells in several donors, at roughly 25-60.1%. Whether the expanded NKG2C-expressing T cell clones were specific for HCMV antigens was left unclear. Randomly selected healthy volunteers, three men and five women, were used as the eight sequenced donors. To determine HCMV serostatus, a commercial ELISA kit was used to detect HCMV-specific IgG in serum. For five to seven donors, bulk peripheral blood T-cell repertoires were also sequenced from unsorted PBMC. MIGEC handled demultiplexing of the reads and grouping by UMI, while MiTCR was used to assemble and quantify clonotypes. To exclude erroneous sequences, only TCR cDNA sequences supported by at least two reads were retained. Downstream repertoire analysis used the tcR package, and clonotypes were matched across fractions by CDR3 nucleotide sequence plus V segment. VDJmatch was used to annotate antigen specificity against VDJdb, with one amino acid substitution in CDR3 permitted.

The sequence is built from TRBV12-3 or TRBV12-4 and TRBJ2-1, and 9 bases in between align with TRBD2. Sample: PBMCs. The clonotype was recovered from a woman aged 18-29 years in good health. The DNA sequence is as follows: TGTGCCAGCAACCTAGCGGGAAGTCTAAATGAGCAGTTCTTC. Translated, this is CASNLAGSLNEQFF.